The 28 T cell receptor beta chains below were found in one sample sequenced in a study of shared clonotypes between healthy human individuals. Profiling relied on immunoSEQ multiplex PCR, and the TCRdb table lists in-frame clones only, not all of them. The table records about 2.3 million clones, about 90% of them present only once. The sequencing sample was made of naive CD4+ T cells from PBMCs. As for subset: CD45RA+ positively selected. These receptors were taken from a man aged 18 to 30 in good health. Some clones in this sample may be carry-over from other donors' samples.

V gene TRBV28 combines with J gene TRBJ1-2; the D gene is possibly TRBD1 (6 bases). CDR3 size: 18 residues. Per germline, CDR1 MDHEN and CDR2 SYDVKM. Deletions cut 4 bases from V and 7 bases from J, with 28 bases between. This CDR3 is CASSWATHGVQGSTGYTF. For the CDR3, the DNA is TGTGCCAGCAGTTGGGCGACCCACGGCGTGCAGGGGAGCACTGGCTACACCTTC.

The chain combines TRBV19 with TRBJ2-7, with 7 bases identical to TRBD2. Per the germline V gene, CDR1 is LNHDA and CDR2 is SQIVND (reference sequence). The CDR3 covers 14 residues. With 6 bases clipped from V and 0 bases from J, the junction kept 5 bases outside the gene matches. CDR3 region: CASRPQRDSYEQYF. The CDR3 DNA reads as TGTGCCAGTAGACCACAGCGGGACTCCTACGAGCAGTACTTC.

The V gene is TRBV19, the J gene TRBJ1-5; maybe TRBD1 (6 bases). Trimming pared 8 bases from V and 3 bases from J, leaving 14 bases between. CDR1 and CDR2 from the germline V gene are LNHDA and SQIVND (reference sequence). The CDR3 length is 14 residues. CDR3 region: CASSDRGANQPQHF. CDR3 bases: TGTGCCAGTTCGGACAGAGGGGCCAATCAGCCCCAGCATTTT.

This clone was recorded once. Different DNA sequences within this sample yield the same CDR3. For the CDR3, the DNA is TGCAGCGTTGACGGGCGAGAGACCCAGTACTTC. Residues: CSVDGRETQYF. This rearrangement joins TRBV29-1 to TRBJ2-5; no reliable D call. This CDR3 has 11 amino acids. CDR1 is SQVTM and CDR2 is ANQGSEA in the germline V gene. The V end lost 3 bases, the J end lost 4 bases, and 6 bases lay between the germline ends.

V usage is TRBV6-5 and J usage is TRBJ1-5; D unresolved. Germline V gene sequence: CDR1 MNHEY, CDR2 SVGAGI. Trimming took off 4 bases at V and 0 bases at J, with 13 bases between the two ends. This CDR3 contains 16 residues. The CDR3 loop reads CASSSGRVYSNQPQHF. CDR3 in DNA: TGTGCCAGCAGTTCCGGGAGGGTTTATAGCAATCAGCCCCAGCATTTT.

This sequence joins TRBV7-9 and TRBJ2-1; the D is unclear. Germline V CDR1 and CDR2: SEHNR, FQNEAQ (reference sequence). V lost 5 bases to trimming and J lost 9 bases, with 11 bases between them. This CDR3 is built from 12 residues. CDR3 region: CASSPISGEQFF. In DNA form, the CDR3 reads TGTGCCAGCAGCCCGATTTCGGGTGAGCAGTTCTTC.

This clone turned up a few times. This chain links TRBV7-7 with TRBJ1-1; D gene uncertain. With 2 bases removed from V and 1 base from J, the gap between germline ends came to 5 bases. This CDR3 comprises 13 residues. Germline V lookup: CDR1 SSHAT, CDR2 FNYEAQ (reference sequence). CDR3 in DNA: TGTGCCAGCAGCTTAAAGAAGAACACTGAAGCTTTCTTT. Amino acids: CASSLKKNTEAFF.

To note about this clone: This same CDR3 is encoded by further DNA sequences in the sample. The rearrangement uses TRBV28 and TRBJ2-1; possibly TRBD1 for D (6 bases). V lost 2 bases and J lost 3, with 8 bases in between. Germline-derived CDR1 and CDR2 are MDHEN and SYDVKM. The CDR3 spans 14 residues. CDR3 amino acids: CASSLRGHYNEQFF. CDR3 in DNA: TGTGCCAGCAGTTTAAGGGGACACTACAATGAGCAGTTCTTC.

This sequence joins TRBV28 and TRBJ2-1; TRBD2 might be the D (7 bases). CDR1 is MDHEN, CDR2 SYDVKM, per germline. The CDR3 totals 18 residues. Between the trimmed V and J ends, which lost 5 bases and 7 bases, there was a span of 27 bases. The chain's CDR3 is CASSLGGSRGRASNEQFF. The CDR3 nucleotides are TGTGCCAGCAGTCTCGGGGGAAGTAGGGGGAGGGCGTCAAATGAGCAGTTCTTC.

This rearrangement joins TRBV5-4 to TRBJ2-1; 8 nucleotides line up with TRBD2. V lost 7 bases to trimming and J lost 2 bases; unmatched junction nucleotides: 14. The CDR3 sequence is 17 residues long. Germline V CDR1 and CDR2: SGHNT, YYREEE (reference sequence). The CDR3 sequence is CASLPGGGTRAYNEQFF. CDR3 DNA: TGTGCCAGCCTTCCGGGCGGGGGGACTAGGGCCTACAATGAGCAGTTCTTC.

This chain connects TRBV7-9 to TRBJ1-5; 7 bases line up with TRBD1. The length of the CDR3 is 17 residues. V lost 4 bases, J lost 6 bases, and 15 bases stayed unmatched. Germline V gives CDR1 SEHNR, CDR2 FQNEAQ (reference sequence). CDR3 region: CASSSTNRQGMAQPQHF. For the CDR3, the DNA is TGTGCCAGCAGCTCCACGAACAGACAGGGAATGGCTCAGCCCCAGCATTTT.

This chain connects TRBV19 to TRBJ2-3; 10 bases are a match to TRBD2. With 6 bases clipped from V and 4 bases from J, the junction kept 4 bases outside the gene matches. CDR1 and CDR2 (germline): LNHDA, SQIVND (reference sequence). The CDR3 covers 14 residues. The CDR3 here is CASSASGSADTQYF. In DNA, the CDR3 is TGTGCCAGTAGCGCTAGCGGGAGCGCAGATACGCAGTATTTT.

V gene TRBV6-5 combines with J gene TRBJ2-1, with TRBD2 matching over 8 bases. The V segment lost 5 bases and the J segment 14 bases; nucleotides outside the gene matches: 5. Germline-derived CDR1 and CDR2 are MNHEY and SVGAGI. This CDR3 is built from 11 residues. The CDR3 loop reads CASSKAGVEFF. The CDR3 DNA reads TGTGCCAGCAGTAAAGCGGGAGTGGAGTTCTTC.

This chain joins TRBV7-9 and TRBJ2-7, with D perhaps matching TRBD2 (5 bases). Between the trimmed V and J ends, which lost 5 bases and 2 bases, there was a span of 16 bases. The CDR3 contains 15 residues. CDR1 is SEHNR and CDR2 is FQNEAQ in the germline V gene (reference sequence). The CDR3 DNA sequence: TGTGCCAGCAGCCCATCCGGGTACGGGGCCTACGAGCAGTACTTC. Residues: CASSPSGYGAYEQYF.

J is TRBJ2-7 and V is TRBV9, with TRBD1 matching over 8 bases. The germline V gene encodes CDR1 SGDLS and CDR2 YYNGEE. Unmatched junction bases numbered 7, after V lost 3 bases and J lost 2 bases. There are 15 residues in the CDR3. As DNA, the CDR3 is TGTGCCAGCAGCGCCGCAGGGGGCCGGACCTACGAGCAGTACTTC. Its protein product is CASSAAGGRTYEQYF.

The chain employs TRBV9 and TRBJ2-6, with 9 bases identical to TRBD1. Germline lookup yields CDR1 SGDLS and CDR2 YYNGEE. V shed 0 bases and J 2 bases; nucleotides not matched to a gene: 0. This CDR3 spans 16 amino acids. The CDR3 is CASSVDRGPGANVLTF. The CDR3 coding sequence is TGTGCCAGCAGCGTAGACAGGGGGCCTGGGGCCAACGTCCTGACTTTC.

The chain links TRBV4-1 to TRBJ2-1; tentative D call: TRBD2 (6 bases). The germline V gene has CDR1 MGHRA and CDR2 YSYEKL. The CDR3 covers 15 residues. The V and J ends lost 6 bases and 0 bases respectively, with 12 bases between them. The CDR3, as DNA: TGCGCCAGCAGACCTATGGGGGGCTCCTACAATGAGCAGTTCTTC. Its translation: CASRPMGGSYNEQFF.

This clone came up a few times. The DNA for the CDR3 is TGTGCCAGCAGCTTTAGCGGGAGCCGCTCCTACAATGAGCAGTTCTTC. It is translated as CASSFSGSRSYNEQFF. This chain joins TRBV7-3 and TRBJ2-1; 9 bases match TRBD2. The CDR3 is made up of 16 amino acids. The V segment lost 3 bases and the J segment 0 bases; nucleotides outside the gene matches: 3. Germline CDR1 and CDR2: SGHTA and FQGTGA.

The CDR3 nucleotides read TGTGCCAGCAGTTTAGGACTCTTGGCGCGGGCTTTCTTT. Translating gives CASSLGLLARAFF. The rearrangement links TRBV27 to TRBJ1-1; no clear D gene. V was pared by 2 bases and J by 11 bases, with 15 bases between. This CDR3 has 13 amino acids. Germline lookup yields CDR1 MNHEY and CDR2 SMNVEV (reference sequence).

V gene TRBV7-2 combines with J gene TRBJ2-2, with no clear D. Germline V CDR1 and CDR2: SGHTA, FQGNSA. This CDR3 has 13 amino acids. V lost 2 bases and J lost 7, with 8 bases in between. CDR3: CASSLNSRGELFF. As DNA, the CDR3 is TGTGCCAGCAGCTTAAACTCCCGCGGGGAGCTGTTTTTT.

The V gene is TRBV7-7, the J gene TRBJ2-3; the match to TRBD2 covers 10 bases. This CDR3 comprises 17 residues. After removal of 2 bases from V and 4 bases from J, the junction contained 9 bases not matched to a gene. CDR1 is SSHAT, CDR2 FNYEAQ, per germline (reference sequence). The CDR3 nucleotides read TGTGCCAGCAGCTTACCTCCCGGGCTAGCGGGAGCAGATACGCAGTATTTT. Translating it yields CASSLPPGLAGADTQYF. Complete variable domain (other parts from reference TRBV7-7 and TRBJ2-3): GAGVSQSPRYKVTKRGQDVTLRCDPISSHATLYWYQQALGQGPEFLTYFNYEAQPDKSGLPSDRFSAERPEGSISTLTIQRTEQRDSAMYRCASSLPPGLAGADTQYFGPGTRLTVL.

The chain is built from TRBV10-3 and TRBJ1-1; D gene uncertain. Germline CDR1 reads ENHRY; CDR2 reads SYGVKD. This CDR3 is 12 amino acids long. CDR3 DNA sequence: TGTGCTACGGGGTTCTCGAACACTGAAGCTTTCTTT. It yields the protein CATGFSNTEAFF.

The J gene is TRBJ1-5, the V gene TRBV19; D gene unclear. Germline V lookup: CDR1 LNHDA, CDR2 SQIVND (reference sequence). This CDR3 contains 15 residues. V gave up 4 bases and J gave up 3 bases, with 13 bases separating them. CDR3 region: CASSTNRGPNQPQHF. DNA of the CDR3: TGTGCCAGTAGTACGAACCGAGGGCCCAATCAGCCCCAGCATTTT.

The chain carries TRBV6-4 and TRBJ2-6; weak D call: TRBD2 (7 bases). The V and J ends lost 3 bases and 3 bases respectively, with 9 bases between them. CDR3 length: 15 residues. Germline V lookup: CDR1 MRHNA, CDR2 SNTAGT. The CDR3 nucleotides read TGTGCCAGCAGTGAGGGGGGGCTTGGGGCCAACGTCCTGACTTTC. Protein sequence: CASSEGGLGANVLTF.

This chain links TRBV27 with TRBJ1-1; 7 bases line up with TRBD1. V gave up 3 bases and J gave up 6 bases; unmatched junction bases: 10. This CDR3 has 15 amino acids. Germline CDR1 is MNHEY and CDR2 is SMNVEV (reference sequence). This chain's CDR3 is CASSFRSTGLPEAFF. CDR3 coding DNA: TGTGCCAGCAGTTTCCGTTCGACAGGGTTACCTGAAGCTTTCTTT.

The chain couples TRBV11-2 to TRBJ2-5; D call uncertain. The CDR3 is 13 amino acids. Deletions cut 2 bases from V and 4 bases from J, with 8 bases between. The germline V gene encodes CDR1 SGHAT and CDR2 FQNNGV. The DNA of the CDR3 is TGTGCCAGCAGCTTACGTATCGGAGAGACCCAGTACTTC. Translated, it gives CASSLRIGETQYF.

The chain links TRBV7-2 to TRBJ2-5, with no clear D. In germline, CDR1 is SGHTA, CDR2 FQGNSA. CDR3 length: 13 amino acids. Trimming took 4 bases from V and 5 from J, leaving 11 bases between them. This chain's CDR3 is CASSSGPRETQYF. CDR3 in DNA: TGTGCCAGCAGCTCCGGCCCCCGGGAGACCCAGTACTTC.

V is TRBV7-2 and J is TRBJ2-2; D is perhaps TRBD1 (6 bases). Germline V gene sequence: CDR1 SGHTA, CDR2 FQGNSA. This CDR3 has 15 amino acids. V was cut by 5 bases and J by 0 bases, with 10 bases left in between. In DNA form, the CDR3 reads TGTGCCAGCAGCCGGGACATTTCGAACACCGGGGAGCTGTTTTTT. Translation: CASSRDISNTGELFF. Combining the CDR3 with reference TRBV7-2 and TRBJ2-2 gives the whole variable domain GAGVSQSPSNKVTEKGKDVELRCDPISGHTALYWYRQSLGQGLEFLIYFQGNSAPDKSGLPSDRFSAERTGGSVSTLTIQRTQQEDSAVYLCASSRDISNTGELFFGEGSRLTVL.